The 30 T cell receptor beta chains below come from one sample, sequenced in a study of T-cell memory formation after mild COVID-19. TCRdb fed the 5' RACE reads into MiXCR, producing one record per CDR3 protein. There are 300,000 to 400,000 distinct CDR3 sequences in the sample; roughly 13% occur only once, and over 20% lies in the top ten. The sample comprised PBMCs or a T cell subset sorted from them (not recorded which). These TCRs come from a young man who had mild COVID-19 (a few samples of this study predate the infection). Cell type and time point are not known.

The rearrangement links TRBV4-1 to TRBJ2-3; 9 bases are shared with TRBD2. V lost 3 bases, J lost 5 bases, and 18 bases stayed unmatched. The CDR3 has 19 residues. Germline assignment: CDR1 MGHRA and CDR2 YSYEKL. The CDR3 DNA reads TGCGCCAGCAGCCACCGGGAGAGGCGAGCGGGGGGCCAATTAGATACGCAGTATTTT. Protein: CASSHRERRAGGQLDTQYF.

This clonotype was seen a handful of times. The genes are TRBV18 and TRBJ2-1; tentatively, D is TRBD2 (7 bases). CDR3 length: 16 amino acids. Germline assignment: CDR1 KGHSH and CDR2 LQKENI. The ends were cut back, 5 bases at V and 2 bases at J, with 16 bases in the middle. The CDR3 DNA follows: TGTGCCAGCTCAACGCCCGCGGGGGCCGCCTACAATGAGCAGTTCTTC. Translation gives CASSTPAGAAYNEQFF. Using reference TRBV18 and TRBJ2-1 for the parts outside the CDR3, the full variable domain is NAGVMQNPRHLVRRRGQEARLRCSPMKGHSHVYWYRQLPEEGLKFMVYLQKENIIDESGMPKERFSAEFPKEGPSILRIQQVVRGDSAAYFCASSTPAGAAYNEQFFGPGTRLTVL.

This chain uses TRBV10-3 with TRBJ2-5; weak D call: TRBD2 (6 bases). This CDR3 is built from 13 residues. CDR1 is ENHRY and CDR2 is SYGVKD in the germline V gene. Trimming removed 6 bases at V and 2 bases at J, with 10 bases between. The CDR3 loop reads CAIRGGAQETQYF. CDR3 nucleotides: TGTGCCATCAGGGGAGGCGCTCAAGAGACCCAGTACTTC.

This clonotype was picked up one time. V is TRBV29-1 and J is TRBJ1-1; D not resolved. CDR3 size: 14 residues. The V gene lost 3 bases and the J gene lost 6 bases, with 17 bases spanning the gap. Germline values: CDR1 SQVTM, CDR2 ANQGSEA. In DNA form, the CDR3 reads TGCAGCGTTGAGAAGGGCGAGGTAAATTCTGAAGCTTTCTTT. It yields the protein CSVEKGEVNSEAFF. Combining the CDR3 with reference TRBV29-1 and TRBJ1-1 gives the whole variable domain SAVISQKPSRDICQRGTSLTIQCQVDSQVTMMFWYRQQPGQSLTLIATANQGSEATYESGFVIDKFPISRPNLTFSTLTVSNMSPEDSSIYLCSVEKGEVNSEAFFGQGTRLTVV.

This clonotype was picked up many times. This chain uses TRBV6-4 with TRBJ2-2; 7 positions match TRBD1. CDR1 is MRHNA and CDR2 is SNTAGT in the germline V gene. V lost 4 bases, J lost 4 bases, and 0 bases stayed unmatched. This CDR3 contains 13 residues. The CDR3 is CASSGTGTGELFF. The CDR3 nucleotides read TGTGCCAGCAGTGGGACAGGCACCGGGGAGCTGTTTTTT.

This chain uses TRBV30 with TRBJ1-1, with unresolved D. The CDR3 extends over 12 amino acids. Germline values: CDR1 GTSNPN, CDR2 SVGIG (reference sequence). V was shortened by 0 bases and J by 6 bases, with 8 bases between the two germline ends. The CDR3 reads CAWSVPVPEAFF. Written as DNA, the CDR3 is TGTGCCTGGAGTGTACCCGTCCCTGAAGCTTTCTTT.

The V and J genes are TRBV10-3 and TRBJ1-3, with unresolved D. The CDR3 consists of 14 residues. V was shortened by 4 bases and J by 0 bases, with 7 bases between the two germline ends. Per the germline V gene, CDR1 is ENHRY and CDR2 is SYGVKD. The CDR3 DNA sequence: TGTGCCATCAGTGTTCAGAGCTCTGGAAACACCATATATTTT. Amino acid sequence: CAISVQSSGNTIYF.

This clonotype appeared a few times. The V gene is TRBV5-1, the J gene TRBJ2-3, with 9 nucleotides matching TRBD2. The J segment lost 1 base and the V segment lost 0 bases, leaving 6 bases of the junction unmatched. Germline V gene sequence: CDR1 SGHRS, CDR2 YFSETQ. The length of the CDR3 is 17 residues. The CDR3 here is CASSLGTSASRTDTQYF. In nucleotides, the CDR3 is TGCGCCAGCAGCTTGGGGACTAGCGCATCGCGCACAGATACGCAGTATTTT.

This sequence joins TRBV4-1 and TRBJ1-2, with D hard to call. Per germline, CDR1 MGHRA and CDR2 YSYEKL. V shed 1 base and J shed 4 bases, with 10 bases lying between them. The CDR3 totals 14 residues. CDR3 protein: CASSQGPGAYGYTF. CDR3 coding DNA: TGCGCCAGCAGCCAAGGTCCGGGAGCCTATGGCTACACCTTC.

This clonotype was observed at least ten times. V and J are TRBV5-1 and TRBJ2-3; no reliable D call. The ends were cut back, 0 bases at V and 2 bases at J, with 7 bases in the middle. CDR3 length: 14 residues. Germline V gives CDR1 SGHRS, CDR2 YFSETQ. The CDR3 region is CASSLGQVTDTQYF. The CDR3 region has the DNA TGCGCCAGCAGCTTGGGGCAAGTCACAGATACGCAGTATTTT.

The V and J genes are TRBV29-1 and TRBJ2-1; weak D call: TRBD2 (5 bases). The germline V and J ends were trimmed by 6 bases and 3 bases, with 9 bases remaining between them. The germline CDR1 and CDR2 sequences are SQVTM and ANQGSEA. The CDR3 totals 12 residues. The CDR3 bases are TGCAGCGTCGCAGAGGGCTACAATGAGCAGTTCTTC. Encoded protein: CSVAEGYNEQFF.

This clonotype was detected only a few times. The chain uses TRBV7-9 and TRBJ2-3, with 7 nucleotides matching TRBD1. This CDR3 spans 14 amino acids. Germline CDR1 SEHNR, CDR2 FQNEAQ (reference sequence). With V trimmed by 3 bases and J by 2 bases, 2 bases remained unmatched. The CDR3 here is CASSFTGVTDTQYF. CDR3 coding DNA: TGTGCCAGCAGCTTCACAGGGGTCACAGATACGCAGTATTTT.

The chain is built from TRBV6-5 and TRBJ2-7; TRBD2 matches at 9 bases. V shed 6 bases, J shed 2 bases, and the junction held 5 bases outside the gene matches. The CDR3 consists of 14 residues. Germline lookup yields CDR1 MNHEY and CDR2 SVGAGI. CDR3 in amino acids: CASRNLAGAYEQYF. The CDR3 nucleotides are TGTGCCAGCAGAAACTTAGCGGGGGCCTACGAGCAGTACTTC.

This clonotype came up a few times. The genes are TRBV5-1 and TRBJ2-1; 10 nucleotides agree with TRBD1. V lost 0 bases, J lost 7 bases, and 4 bases stayed unmatched. Germline V gene data show CDR1 as SGHRS and CDR2 as YFSETQ. This CDR3 spans 15 amino acids. DNA for the CDR3: TGCGCCAGCAGCTTGGGACAGGGGGCTAGAAATGAGCAGTTCTTC. Encoded protein: CASSLGQGARNEQFF. Filled out from reference TRBV5-1 and TRBJ2-1, the complete variable domain reads KAGVTQTPRYLIKTRGQQVTLSCSPISGHRSVSWYQQTPGQGLQFLFEYFSETQRNKGNFPGRFSGRQFSNSRSEMNVSTLELGDSALYLCASSLGQGARNEQFFGPGTRLTVL.

The chain has TRBV4-3 and TRBJ2-6, with 9 bases identical to TRBD1. This CDR3 has 20 amino acids. The germline V gene encodes CDR1 LGHNA and CDR2 YSLEER. After removal of 9 bases from V and 0 bases from J, the junction contained 18 bases not matched to a gene. CDR3 sequence (DNA): TGCGCCAGTACCTACATGGGACAGGGAGGCTCGTACTCTGGGGCCAACGTCCTGACTTTC. Residues: CASTYMGQGGSYSGANVLTF.

This chain uses TRBV29-1 with TRBJ2-2, with D tentatively TRBD1 (5 bases). Germline CDR1 SQVTM, CDR2 ANQGSEA. Trimming stripped 5 bases from V and 8 bases from J, with 21 bases between. There are 15 residues in the CDR3. CDR3 nucleotides: TGCAGCGTTCAAGGGGCCGAGAAGGAGCTAGGGGAGCTGTTTTTT. Protein product: CSVQGAEKELGELFF.

V and J are TRBV20-1 and TRBJ2-5; D not certain. Trimming took 4 bases from V and 0 from J, leaving 12 bases between them. CDR1 and CDR2 (germline): DFQATT, SNEGSKA (reference sequence). The CDR3 loop spans 14 amino acids. This chain's CDR3 is CSANGLEHQETQYF. The CDR3 DNA sequence: TGCAGTGCTAACGGGCTAGAGCACCAAGAGACCCAGTACTTC.

This rearrangement joins TRBV9 to TRBJ1-4, with D possibly being TRBD1 (5 bases). The CDR3 has 15 amino acids. With 4 bases removed from V and 7 bases from J, the gap between germline ends came to 17 bases. Germline-derived CDR1 and CDR2 are SGDLS and YYNGEE. As DNA, the CDR3 is TGTGCCAGCAGCCCGGGGGTCCCGGAGGGTGAAAAACTGTTTTTT. Residues: CASSPGVPEGEKLFF.

The gene calls are TRBV6-5 and TRBJ2-2; tentatively, D is TRBD1 or TRBD2 (5 bases each). In germline, CDR1 is MNHEY, CDR2 SVGAGI. CDR3 length: 14 amino acids. V lost 2 bases and J lost 4, with 8 bases in between. The CDR3 is CASSYGGPTGELFF. The CDR3 DNA follows: TGTGCCAGCAGTTACGGGGGACCCACCGGGGAGCTGTTTTTT.

This clonotype was counted between two and nine times. The chain combines TRBV27 with TRBJ1-1; tentatively, D is TRBD1 (5 bases). This CDR3 has 15 amino acids. The V and J ends lost 4 bases and 2 bases respectively, with 14 bases between them. Germline CDR1 reads MNHEY; CDR2 reads SMNVEV (reference sequence). For the CDR3, the DNA is TGTGCCAGCAGTTGGGGGGTAGGGGTTAACACTGAAGCTTTCTTT. Amino acids: CASSWGVGVNTEAFF.

The chain links TRBV7-9 to TRBJ1-5, with a tentative D call TRBD1 (5 bases). The V and J ends lost 4 bases and 2 bases respectively, with 12 bases between them. This CDR3 is built from 15 residues. Germline lookup yields CDR1 SEHNR and CDR2 FQNEAQ (reference sequence). The CDR3 sequence: CASSSSGGGNQPQHF. DNA of the CDR3: TGTGCCAGCAGCTCCAGCGGGGGGGGCAATCAGCCCCAGCATTTT.

By share, this clonotype counts as medium-sized. The V call is TRBV24-1, the J call TRBJ2-3; TRBD2 agrees at 12 bases. V lost 3 bases, J lost 4 bases, and 7 bases stayed unmatched. This CDR3 contains 17 residues. Looked up from germline, CDR1 is KGHDR and CDR2 is SFDVKD. CDR3 nucleotide sequence: TGTGCCACCAGTGATCCGTTGGGACTAGCGGGCGCAGATACGCAGTATTTT. This encodes CATSDPLGLAGADTQYF.

This clonotype was counted between two and nine times. This chain links TRBV5-8 with TRBJ2-5; 8 nucleotides align to TRBD2. CDR1 is SGHTS and CDR2 is YDEGEE in the germline V gene. The CDR3 is made up of 16 amino acids. V dropped 4 bases and J dropped 5; count of bases not matched to a gene: 13. CDR3 amino acids: CASSKLSGGRMETQYF. The CDR3 nucleotides are TGTGCCAGCAGCAAACTCTCGGGGGGGAGGATGGAGACCCAGTACTTC.

The chain is built from TRBV3-1 and TRBJ2-5; D perhaps matches TRBD2 (6 bases). V lost 3 bases and J lost 5, with 19 bases in between. This CDR3 has 16 residues. CDR1 and CDR2 from the germline V gene are LGHDT and YNNKEL (reference sequence). CDR3 bases: TGTGCCAGCAGCCAGGGTGGTGGAGGAGGAGGGGAGACCCAGTACTTC. Its translation: CASSQGGGGGGETQYF.

The CDR3 bases are TGTGCCAGCAGCCAGGCTTTCCCGGCCTACAATGAGCAGTTCTTC. Translated, it gives CASSQAFPAYNEQFF. The V call is TRBV6-5, the J call TRBJ2-1, with D uncertain. V lost 6 bases and J 2 bases, leaving 14 bases between the germline ends. Germline loops: CDR1 MNHEY, CDR2 SVGAGI. This CDR3 comprises 15 residues.

The rearrangement joins TRBV6-5 to TRBJ1-1, with 7 bases aligning to TRBD1. The length of the CDR3 is 13 residues. Trimming removed 1 base from V and 8 bases from J; junction bases left unmatched: 4. Germline V gene sequence: CDR1 MNHEY, CDR2 SVGAGI. In nucleotides, the CDR3 is TGTGCCAGCAGTTACTGGACAGGACAAGAAGCTTTCTTT. Protein product: CASSYWTGQEAFF.

In this sample, this clonotype turned up a few times. The CDR3 DNA sequence: TGCGCCAGCAGCCACGTTGGGGGGCGAAACGGCTACACCTTC. Translating gives CASSHVGGRNGYTF. The chain carries TRBV4-1 and TRBJ1-2; TRBD1 is a possible D gene (6 bases). Trimming pared 3 bases from V and 8 bases from J, leaving 16 bases between. CDR1 and CDR2 (germline): MGHRA, YSYEKL. CDR3 length: 14 residues.

J is TRBJ2-1 and V is TRBV20-1; 8 bases are a match to TRBD1. Trimming cost V 1 base and J 5 bases; bases outside gene matches: 10. Germline-derived CDR1 and CDR2 are DFQATT and SNEGSKA (reference sequence). The CDR3 is 16 residues long. CDR3 DNA sequence: TGCAGTGCTAGAGTGGCAGGGGGCGCCGGCGACAATGAGCAGTTCTTC. The encoded protein is CSARVAGGAGDNEQFF.

This chain uses TRBV11-2 with TRBJ1-3, with D possibly matching TRBD1 (5 bases). There are 15 residues in the CDR3. Trimming removed 2 bases at V and 2 bases at J, with 10 bases between. Per the germline V gene, CDR1 is SGHAT and CDR2 is FQNNGV. The CDR3 protein is CASSLPPGPGNTIYF. The CDR3 region has the DNA TGTGCCAGCAGCTTACCCCCGGGGCCTGGAAACACCATATATTTT. The variable domain in full, completed from reference TRBV11-2 and TRBJ1-3, reads EAGVAQSPRYKIIEKRQSVAFWCNPISGHATLYWYQQILGQGPKLLIQFQNNGVVDDSQLPKDRFSAERLKGVDSTLKIQPAKLEDSAVYLCASSLPPGPGNTIYFGEGSWLTVV.

The CDR3 is CASRDPGQGSYEQYF. The DNA of the CDR3 is TGTGCCAGCAGAGACCCGGGACAGGGGTCCTACGAGCAGTACTTC. The gene calls are TRBV6-2 or TRBV6-3 and TRBJ2-7, with 10 bases that match TRBD1. This CDR3 spans 15 amino acids. The germline CDR1 and CDR2 sequences are MNHEY and SVGEGT. J was trimmed by 1 base and V by 6 bases; bases with no gene match: 6.